Here is one T cell receptor (beta chain) with its context. Antigen: not known. At one boundary the junction diverges from the germline segment, which might be a read error. The length of the CDR3 is 14 residues. Germline V gene sequence: CDR1 SGHTA, CDR2 FQGNSA. The source of the sample is a study of blood T cells in healthy people across ages. The study isolated at least 6.5 million PBMCs from each sample. Total RNA, at least 6 micrograms per sample, was extracted from PBMCs. General study results and limits: It was found that TCR beta diversity correlated strongly with the percentage of naive T cells. TCR beta diversity, measured per million T cells, fell in a roughly linear way with age.

Primed by a sample-barcoded 5' primer and a J-beta primer mix, a second PCR proceeded for 7 to 11 cycles. MiXCR, run by TCRdb on the 5' RACE reads, gives a single entry per CDR3 protein. Of hundreds of thousands of distinct CDR3 sequences in the sample, 20% to 25% were seen once. V gene TRBV7-2 combines with J gene TRBJ1-1; 7 positions agree with TRBD1. This clonotype originated in a man aged 70-80 years in good health. Sequencing was performed on blood. Here the CDR3 reads CACSIIQGRAEAFF. CDR3 in DNA: TGTGCCTGCAGCATCATACAGGGGAGGGCTGAAGCTTTCTTT. Full variable domain (missing parts from reference TRBV7-2 and TRBJ1-1): GAGVSQSPSNKVTEKGKDVELRCDPISGHTALYWYRQSLGQGLEFLIYFQGNSAPDKSGLPSDRFSAERTGGSVSTLTIQRTQQEDSAVYLCACSIIQGRAEAFFGQGTRLTVV.